This TCR beta chain was recorded in a study of cytomegalovirus exposure and HLA in healthy donors. Overall study: In an early release, HLA-typed donors contributed about 80 million unique TCR sequences. The study's findings and limits: With later analysis, a missense DCLRE1C variant became linked to TCR beta V- and J-gene trimming.

With respect to this clone: Its antigen remains unknown.

With 60 Vbeta and 13 Jbeta primers, the PCR was carried out. The method was immunoSEQ multiplex PCR; TCRdb's version includes in-frame clones alone and lacks a portion of them. The profile shows 100,000 to 150,000 clones, 75% to 85% of them singletons. Unmatched junction bases numbered 3, after V lost 6 bases and J lost 2 bases. Germline V gene sequence: CDR1 MNHEY, CDR2 SVGAGI. The CDR3 covers 14 residues. V gene TRBV6-5 combines with J gene TRBJ2-5; 10 bases are a match to TRBD1. The TCR sequence derives from a man between 25 and 39 years old in good health and CMV-seropositive. Sequenced sample: PBMCs. The CDR3 protein is CASSRDRGQETQYF. The CDR3 coding sequence is TGTGCCAGCAGCCGGGACAGGGGACAAGAGACCCAGTACTTC.